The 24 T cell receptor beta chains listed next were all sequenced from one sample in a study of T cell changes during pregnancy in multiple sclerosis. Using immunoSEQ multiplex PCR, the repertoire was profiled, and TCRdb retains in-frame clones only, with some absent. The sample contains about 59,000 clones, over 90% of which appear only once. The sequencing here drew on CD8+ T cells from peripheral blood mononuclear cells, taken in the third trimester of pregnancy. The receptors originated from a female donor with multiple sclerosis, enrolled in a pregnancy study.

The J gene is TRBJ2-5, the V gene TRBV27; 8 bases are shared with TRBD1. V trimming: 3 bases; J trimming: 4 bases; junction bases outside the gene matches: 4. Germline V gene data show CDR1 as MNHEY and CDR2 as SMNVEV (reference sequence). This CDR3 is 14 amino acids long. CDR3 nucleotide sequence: TGTGCCAGCAGTTTCGGACAGGGTTTAGAGACCCAGTACTTC. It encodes CASSFGQGLETQYF.

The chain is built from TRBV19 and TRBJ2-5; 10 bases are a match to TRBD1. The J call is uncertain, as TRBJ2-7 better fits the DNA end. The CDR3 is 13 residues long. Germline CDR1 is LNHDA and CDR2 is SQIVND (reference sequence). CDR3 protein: CASGQGVSYEQYF. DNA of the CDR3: TGTGCCAGCGGACAGGGGGTCTCCTACGAGCAGTACTTC.

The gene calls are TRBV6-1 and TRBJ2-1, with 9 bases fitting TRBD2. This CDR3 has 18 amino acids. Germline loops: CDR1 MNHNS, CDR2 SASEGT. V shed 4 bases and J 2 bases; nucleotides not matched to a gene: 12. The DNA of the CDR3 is TGTGCCAGCAGTGGAACGCGGAGCGGGAGGCCCCCCTACAATGAGCAGTTCTTC. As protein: CASSGTRSGRPPYNEQFF.

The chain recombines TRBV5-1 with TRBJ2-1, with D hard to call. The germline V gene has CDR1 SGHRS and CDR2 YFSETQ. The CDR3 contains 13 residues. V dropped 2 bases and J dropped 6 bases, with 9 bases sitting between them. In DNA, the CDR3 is TGCGCCAGCAGCTTAACGCCCGGCAATGAGCAGTTCTTC. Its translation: CASSLTPGNEQFF.

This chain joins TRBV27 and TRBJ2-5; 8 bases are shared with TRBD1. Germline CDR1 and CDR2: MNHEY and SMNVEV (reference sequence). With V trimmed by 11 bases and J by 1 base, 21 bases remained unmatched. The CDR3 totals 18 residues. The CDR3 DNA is TGTGCCCGTGTCCACCTGGACAGGGCGCCCACAAGCCAAGAGACCCAGTACTTC. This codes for CARVHLDRAPTSQETQYF.

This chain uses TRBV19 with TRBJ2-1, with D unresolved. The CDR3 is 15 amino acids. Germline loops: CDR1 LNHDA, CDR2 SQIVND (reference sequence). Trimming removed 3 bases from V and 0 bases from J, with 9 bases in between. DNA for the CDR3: TGTGCCAGTAGTATTGGCCCCGACTCCTACAATGAGCAGTTCTTC. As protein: CASSIGPDSYNEQFF.

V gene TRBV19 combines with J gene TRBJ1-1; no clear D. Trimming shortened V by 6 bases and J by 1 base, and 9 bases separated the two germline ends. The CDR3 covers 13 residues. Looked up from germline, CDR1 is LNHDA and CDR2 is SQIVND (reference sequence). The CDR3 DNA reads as TGTGCCAGTAGAGACGGAGCGAACACTGAAGCTTTCTTT. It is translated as CASRDGANTEAFF.

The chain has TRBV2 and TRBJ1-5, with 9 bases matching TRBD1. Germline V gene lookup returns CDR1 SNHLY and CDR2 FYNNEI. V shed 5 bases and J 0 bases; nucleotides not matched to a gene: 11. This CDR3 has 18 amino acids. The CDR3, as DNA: TGTGCCAGCAGTCGCCCGGGACAGGGCTCCTATAGCAATCAGCCCCAGCATTTT. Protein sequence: CASSRPGQGSYSNQPQHF.

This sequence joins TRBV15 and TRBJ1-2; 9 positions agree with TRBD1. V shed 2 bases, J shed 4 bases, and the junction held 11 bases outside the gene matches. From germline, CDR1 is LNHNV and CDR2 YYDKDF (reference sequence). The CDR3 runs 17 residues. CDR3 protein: CATSRRIEQGAGYGYTF. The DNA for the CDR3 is TGTGCCACCAGCAGACGAATCGAACAGGGGGCCGGCTATGGCTACACCTTC. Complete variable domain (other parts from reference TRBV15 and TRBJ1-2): DAMVIQNPRYQVTQFGKPVTLSCSQTLNHNVMYWYQQKSSQAPKLLFHYYDKDFNNEADTPDNFQSRRPNTSFCFLDIRSPGLGDTAMYLCATSRRIEQGAGYGYTFGSGTRLTVV.

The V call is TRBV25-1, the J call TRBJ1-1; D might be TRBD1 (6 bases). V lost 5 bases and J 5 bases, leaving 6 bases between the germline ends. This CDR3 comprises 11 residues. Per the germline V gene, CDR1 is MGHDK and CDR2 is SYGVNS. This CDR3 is CASSQGTEAFF. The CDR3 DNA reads TGTGCCAGCAGTCAGGGGACTGAAGCTTTCTTT.

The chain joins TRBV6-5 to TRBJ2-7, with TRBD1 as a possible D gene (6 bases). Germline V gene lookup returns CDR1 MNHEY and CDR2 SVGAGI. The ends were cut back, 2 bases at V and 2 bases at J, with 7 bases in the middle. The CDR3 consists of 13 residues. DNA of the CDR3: TGTGCCAGCAGTTACGGGGGCCCCTACGAGCAGTACTTC. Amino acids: CASSYGGPYEQYF.

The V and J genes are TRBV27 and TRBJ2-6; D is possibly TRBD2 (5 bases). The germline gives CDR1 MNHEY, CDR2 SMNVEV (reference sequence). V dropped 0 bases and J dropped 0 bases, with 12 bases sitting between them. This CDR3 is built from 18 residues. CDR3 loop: CASSLSGGLSSGANVLTF. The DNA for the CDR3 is TGTGCCAGCAGTTTATCCGGAGGCCTAAGCTCTGGGGCCAACGTCCTGACTTTC.

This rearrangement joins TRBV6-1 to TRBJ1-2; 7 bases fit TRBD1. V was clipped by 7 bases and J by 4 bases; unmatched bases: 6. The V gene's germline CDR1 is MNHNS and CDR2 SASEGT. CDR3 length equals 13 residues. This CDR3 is CASTGTDSYGYTF. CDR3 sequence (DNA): TGTGCCAGCACCGGGACAGACTCCTATGGCTACACCTTC.

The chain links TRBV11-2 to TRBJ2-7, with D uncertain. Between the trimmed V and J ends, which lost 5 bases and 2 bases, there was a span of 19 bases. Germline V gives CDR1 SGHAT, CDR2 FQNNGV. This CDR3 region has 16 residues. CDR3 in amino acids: CASSPGSLYPTYEQYF. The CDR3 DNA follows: TGTGCCAGCAGCCCCGGGTCACTTTATCCTACCTACGAGCAGTACTTC.

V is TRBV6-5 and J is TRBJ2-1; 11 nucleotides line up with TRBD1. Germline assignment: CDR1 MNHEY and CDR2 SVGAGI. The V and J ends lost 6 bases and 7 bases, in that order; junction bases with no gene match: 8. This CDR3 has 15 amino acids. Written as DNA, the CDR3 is TGTGCCAGCAGCTACGGGACAGGGGGAAAGAATGAGCAGTTCTTC. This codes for CASSYGTGGKNEQFF.

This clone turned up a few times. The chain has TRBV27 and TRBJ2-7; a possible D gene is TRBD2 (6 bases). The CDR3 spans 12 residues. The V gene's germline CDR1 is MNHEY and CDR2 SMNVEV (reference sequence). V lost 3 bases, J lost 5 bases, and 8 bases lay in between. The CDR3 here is CASSLWGDEQYF. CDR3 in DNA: TGTGCCAGCAGTTTGTGGGGGGACGAGCAGTACTTC.

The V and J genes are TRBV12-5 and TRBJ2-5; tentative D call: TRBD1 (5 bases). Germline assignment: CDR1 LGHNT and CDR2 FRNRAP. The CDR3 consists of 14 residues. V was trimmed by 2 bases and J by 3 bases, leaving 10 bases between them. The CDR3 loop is CASGLWSREETQYF. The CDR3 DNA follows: TGTGCTAGTGGTTTGTGGTCCAGGGAAGAGACCCAGTACTTC.

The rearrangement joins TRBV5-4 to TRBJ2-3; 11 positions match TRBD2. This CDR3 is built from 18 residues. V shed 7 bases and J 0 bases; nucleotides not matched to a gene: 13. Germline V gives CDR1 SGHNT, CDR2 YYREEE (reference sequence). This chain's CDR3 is CASGGMGLAEGSTDTQYF. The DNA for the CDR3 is TGTGCCAGCGGCGGCATGGGACTAGCGGAGGGAAGCACAGATACGCAGTATTTT.

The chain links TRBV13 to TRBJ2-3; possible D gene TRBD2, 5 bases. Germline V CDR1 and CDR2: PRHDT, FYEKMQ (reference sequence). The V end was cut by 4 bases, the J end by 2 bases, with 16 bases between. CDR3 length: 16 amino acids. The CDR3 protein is CASSSPPTDYTDTQYF. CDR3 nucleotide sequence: TGTGCCAGCAGCTCACCACCTACAGACTACACAGATACGCAGTATTTT.

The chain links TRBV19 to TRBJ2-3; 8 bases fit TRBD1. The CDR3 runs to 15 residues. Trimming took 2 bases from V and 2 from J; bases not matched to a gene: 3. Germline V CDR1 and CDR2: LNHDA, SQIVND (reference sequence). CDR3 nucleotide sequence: TGTGCCAGTAGTATAACAGGGGGAAACACAGATACGCAGTATTTT. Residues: CASSITGGNTDTQYF.

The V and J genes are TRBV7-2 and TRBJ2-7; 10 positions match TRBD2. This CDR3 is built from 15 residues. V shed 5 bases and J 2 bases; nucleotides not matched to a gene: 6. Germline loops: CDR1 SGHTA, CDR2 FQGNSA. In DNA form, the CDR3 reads TGTGCCAGCAGCACCGGACTAGCGGTCCCCTACGAGCAGTACTTC. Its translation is CASSTGLAVPYEQYF.

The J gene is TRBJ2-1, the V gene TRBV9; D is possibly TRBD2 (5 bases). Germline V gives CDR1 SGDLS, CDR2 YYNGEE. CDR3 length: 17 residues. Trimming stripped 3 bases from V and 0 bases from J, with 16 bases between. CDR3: CASSETGGLSSYNEQFF. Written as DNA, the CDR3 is TGTGCCAGCAGCGAGACGGGCGGGTTGAGCTCCTACAATGAGCAGTTCTTC.

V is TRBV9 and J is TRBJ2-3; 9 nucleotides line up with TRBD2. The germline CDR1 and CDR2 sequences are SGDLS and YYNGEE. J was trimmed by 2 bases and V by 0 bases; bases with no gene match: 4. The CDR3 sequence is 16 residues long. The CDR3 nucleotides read TGTGCCAGCAGCGTAGGTACTAGCGGGCACACAGATACGCAGTATTTT. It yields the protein CASSVGTSGHTDTQYF.

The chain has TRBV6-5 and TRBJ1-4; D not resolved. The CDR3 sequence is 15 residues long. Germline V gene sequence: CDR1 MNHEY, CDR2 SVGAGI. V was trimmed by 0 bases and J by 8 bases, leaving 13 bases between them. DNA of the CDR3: TGTGCCAGCAGTTACTCGACTGTATCCGGGGAAAAACTGTTTTTT. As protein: CASSYSTVSGEKLFF.